Described below is a single T cell receptor (beta chain) sequence and its context. Libraries were prepared by immunoSEQ multiplex PCR; TCRdb keeps only in-frame clonotypes and omits some of them. The sample lists approximately 260,000 clones; over 80% were seen once. The V segment lost 0 bases and the J segment 1 base; nucleotides outside the gene matches: 6. CDR3 length: 17 amino acids. Looked up from germline, CDR1 is SGHRS and CDR2 is YFSETQ. This sample is drawn from a study of blood T cell repertoires in COVID-19. For the study at large: T cells, B-cell-depleted T cells, or PBMCs provided the cDNA or gDNA that served as material.

The specimen was peripheral blood. The chain is built from TRBV5-1 and TRBJ2-5; TRBD2 matches at 10 bases. The source is a man aged 55 to 70 who had recovered from COVID-19. The chain's CDR3 is CASSLAGSSGGQETQYF. CDR3 in DNA: TGCGCCAGCAGCTTGGCCGGCTCTAGCGGGGGCCAAGAGACCCAGTACTTC.